The 5 T cell receptor beta chains presented below share a single source sample, sequenced in a study. TCRdb ran MiXCR on the 5' RACE reads and lists one entry per CDR3 protein. The sample shows tens of thousands of distinct CDR3 sequences, around 26% of them seen only once. Sequencing input: tumor-infiltrating memory CD4+ T cells sorted from the breast tumor. Subset in this sample: memory CD4+ T cells, CD4+CD45RO+CD25-. Receptors were obtained from a female donor with breast cancer.

The chain combines TRBV28 with TRBJ2-5, with 8 bases that match TRBD1. Unmatched junction bases numbered 1, after V lost 1 base and J lost 3 bases. The CDR3 extends over 14 amino acids. Looked up from germline, CDR1 is MDHEN and CDR2 is SYDVKM. CDR3 region: CASSLLDREETQYF. CDR3 nucleotides: TGTGCCAGCAGTTTATTGGACAGGGAAGAGACCCAGTACTTC.

This clonotype turned up a few times. V and J are TRBV6-1 and TRBJ1-1; D is unclear. V was clipped by 5 bases and J by 1 base, with 11 bases between them. The CDR3 has 14 residues. Germline CDR1 is MNHNS and CDR2 is SASEGT. The CDR3 reads CASSRPNQNTEAFF. The CDR3 nucleotides read TGTGCCAGCAGTCGCCCGAATCAGAACACTGAAGCTTTCTTT.

This sequence joins TRBV20-1 and TRBJ2-3; the match to TRBD1 covers 10 bases. Germline-derived CDR1 and CDR2 are DFQATT and SNEGSKA (reference sequence). The CDR3 consists of 13 residues. The CDR3 DNA reads as TGCAGATCGCCGGGACAGGGGAGGGATACGCAGTATTTT. The encoded protein is CRSPGQGRDTQYF.

The gene calls are TRBV3-1 and TRBJ2-5, with D hard to call. Germline V gene data show CDR1 as LGHDT and CDR2 as YNNKEL (reference sequence). Trimming removed 0 bases from V and 1 base from J, with 12 bases in between. The CDR3 sequence is 16 residues long. In DNA form, the CDR3 reads TGTGCCAGCAGCCAAGATAAGGGCGACCGCCAAGAGACCCAGTACTTC. Residues: CASSQDKGDRQETQYF.

In this sample, this clonotype turned up a few times. V is TRBV20-1 and J is TRBJ1-3; a weak D match, TRBD1 (5 bases). CDR3 length: 14 residues. The germline gives CDR1 DFQATT, CDR2 SNEGSKA (reference sequence). V was trimmed by 1 base and J by 1 base, leaving 8 bases between them. CDR3 amino acids: CSARGEGSGNTIYF. The CDR3 DNA reads TGCAGTGCTAGAGGGGAGGGGTCTGGAAACACCATATATTTT.